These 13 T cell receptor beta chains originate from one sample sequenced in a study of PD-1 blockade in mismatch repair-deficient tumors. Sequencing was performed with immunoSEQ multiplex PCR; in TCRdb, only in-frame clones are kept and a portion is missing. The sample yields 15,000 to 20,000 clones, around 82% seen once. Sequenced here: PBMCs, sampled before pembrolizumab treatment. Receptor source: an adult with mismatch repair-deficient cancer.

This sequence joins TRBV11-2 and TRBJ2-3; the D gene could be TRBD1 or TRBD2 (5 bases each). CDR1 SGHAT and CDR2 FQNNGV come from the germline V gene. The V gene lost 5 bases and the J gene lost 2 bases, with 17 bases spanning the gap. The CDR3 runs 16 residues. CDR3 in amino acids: CASSQGTQADTDTQYF. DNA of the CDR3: TGTGCCAGCAGCCAAGGGACCCAAGCTGACACAGATACGCAGTATTTT.

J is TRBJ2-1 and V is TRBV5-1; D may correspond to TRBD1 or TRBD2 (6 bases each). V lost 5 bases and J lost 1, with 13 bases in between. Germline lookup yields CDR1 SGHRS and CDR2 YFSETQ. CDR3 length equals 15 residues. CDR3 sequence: CASSQEGGSYNEQFF. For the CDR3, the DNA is TGCGCCAGCAGTCAAGAGGGGGGTTCCTACAATGAGCAGTTCTTC.

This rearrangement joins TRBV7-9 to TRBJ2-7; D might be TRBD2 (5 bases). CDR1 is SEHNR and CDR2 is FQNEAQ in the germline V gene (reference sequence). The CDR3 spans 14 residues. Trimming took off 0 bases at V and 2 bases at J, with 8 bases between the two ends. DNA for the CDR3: TGTGCCAGCAGCTTAGCTGGGAGCCCCTACGAGCAGTACTTC. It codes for CASSLAGSPYEQYF.

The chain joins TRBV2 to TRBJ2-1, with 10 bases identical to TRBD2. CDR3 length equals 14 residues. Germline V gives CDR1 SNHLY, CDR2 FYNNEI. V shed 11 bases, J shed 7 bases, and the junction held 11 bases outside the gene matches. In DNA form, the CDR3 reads TGTGCCGCCGGCAAGCTAGCGGGAGTTAATGAGCAGTTCTTC. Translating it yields CAAGKLAGVNEQFF.

The CDR3 DNA sequence: TGTGCCAGCGTCAGATCCGGGACAGGCTCCTACGAGCAGTACTTC. Amino acid sequence: CASVRSGTGSYEQYF. The rearrangement uses TRBV28 and TRBJ2-7, with 8 bases aligning to TRBD1. CDR1 is MDHEN, CDR2 SYDVKM, per germline. J was trimmed by 0 bases and V by 8 bases; bases with no gene match: 9. This CDR3 contains 15 residues.

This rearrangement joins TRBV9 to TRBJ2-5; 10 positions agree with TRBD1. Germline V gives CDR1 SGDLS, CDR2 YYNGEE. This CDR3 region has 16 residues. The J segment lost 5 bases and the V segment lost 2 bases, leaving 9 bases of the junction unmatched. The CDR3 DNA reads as TGTGCCAGCAGCGTTGGGACAGGGGCTGCAGTGGAGACCCAGTACTTC. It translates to CASSVGTGAAVETQYF.

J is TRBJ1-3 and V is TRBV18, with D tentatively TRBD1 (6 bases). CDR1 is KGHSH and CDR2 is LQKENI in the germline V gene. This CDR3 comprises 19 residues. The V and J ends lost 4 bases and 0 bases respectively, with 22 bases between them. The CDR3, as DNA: TGTGCCAGCTCACGAAGTCCGGGACAAGGCGAGGGCTCTGGAAACACCATATATTTT. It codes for CASSRSPGQGEGSGNTIYF.

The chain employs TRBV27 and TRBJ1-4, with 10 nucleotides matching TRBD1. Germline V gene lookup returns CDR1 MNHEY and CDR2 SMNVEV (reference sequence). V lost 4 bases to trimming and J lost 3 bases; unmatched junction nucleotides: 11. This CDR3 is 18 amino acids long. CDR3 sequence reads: CASSSSGTGVGANEKLFF. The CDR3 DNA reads TGTGCCAGCAGTTCCTCCGGGACAGGGGTCGGGGCTAATGAAAAACTGTTTTTT.

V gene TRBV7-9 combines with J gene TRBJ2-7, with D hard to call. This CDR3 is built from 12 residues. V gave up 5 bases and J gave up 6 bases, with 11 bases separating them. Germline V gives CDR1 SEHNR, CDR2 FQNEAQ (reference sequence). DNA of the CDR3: TGTGCCAGCAGCCCGACTTTTCGCGAGCAGTACTTC. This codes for CASSPTFREQYF.

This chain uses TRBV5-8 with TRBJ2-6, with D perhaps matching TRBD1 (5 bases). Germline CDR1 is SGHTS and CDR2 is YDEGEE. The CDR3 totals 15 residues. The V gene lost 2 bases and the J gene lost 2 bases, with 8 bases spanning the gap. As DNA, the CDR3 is TGTGCCAGCAGCTTTGTCAGGGCTGGGGCCAACGTCCTGACTTTC. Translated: CASSFVRAGANVLTF.

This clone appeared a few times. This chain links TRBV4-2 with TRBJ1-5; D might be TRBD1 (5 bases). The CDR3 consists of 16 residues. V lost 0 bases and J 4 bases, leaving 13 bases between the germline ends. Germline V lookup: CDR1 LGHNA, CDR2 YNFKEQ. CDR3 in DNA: TGTGCCAGCAGCCAAGATCGGGGACGGACGAATCAGCCCCAGCATTTT. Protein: CASSQDRGRTNQPQHF.

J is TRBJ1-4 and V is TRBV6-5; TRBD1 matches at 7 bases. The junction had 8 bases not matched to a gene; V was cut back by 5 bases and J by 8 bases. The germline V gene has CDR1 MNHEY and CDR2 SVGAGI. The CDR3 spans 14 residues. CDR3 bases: TGTGCCAGCAGTCTTCGGGACAGTTCCGAAAAACTGTTTTTT. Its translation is CASSLRDSSEKLFF.

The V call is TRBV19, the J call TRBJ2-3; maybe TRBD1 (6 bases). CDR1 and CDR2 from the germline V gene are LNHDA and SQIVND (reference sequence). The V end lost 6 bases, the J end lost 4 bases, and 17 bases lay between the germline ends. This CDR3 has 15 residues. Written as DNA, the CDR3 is TGTGCCAGTAGCCTACGGGACATAAGAGCAGATACGCAGTATTTT. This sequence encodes CASSLRDIRADTQYF.